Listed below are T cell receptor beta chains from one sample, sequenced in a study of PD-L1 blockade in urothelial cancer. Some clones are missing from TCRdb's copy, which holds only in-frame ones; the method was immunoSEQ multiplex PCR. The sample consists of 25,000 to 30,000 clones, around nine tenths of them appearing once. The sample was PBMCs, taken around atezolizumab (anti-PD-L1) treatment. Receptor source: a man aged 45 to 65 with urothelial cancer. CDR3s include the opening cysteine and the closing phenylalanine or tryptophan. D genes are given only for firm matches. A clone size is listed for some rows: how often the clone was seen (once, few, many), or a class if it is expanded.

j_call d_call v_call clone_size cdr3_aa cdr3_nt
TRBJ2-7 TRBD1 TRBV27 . CASSGDRGTYEQYF TGTGCCAGCAGTGGGGACAGGGGAACCTACGAGCAGTACTTC
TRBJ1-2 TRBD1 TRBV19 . CASRYRGQDSGYTF TGTGCCAGTAGGTACAGGGGGCAAGATAGTGGCTACACCTTC
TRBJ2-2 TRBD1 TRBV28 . CASSLWDRVHTGELFF TGTGCCAGCAGTTTGTGGGACAGGGTACACACCGGGGAGCTGTTTTTT
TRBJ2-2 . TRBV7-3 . CASSLSGETGELFF TGTGCCAGCAGCTTAAGCGGAGAGACCGGGGAGCTGTTTTTT
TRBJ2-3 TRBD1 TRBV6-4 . CASSGQGSTDTQYF TGTGCCAGCAGCGGACAGGGAAGCACAGATACGCAGTATTTT
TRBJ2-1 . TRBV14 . CASSQGGSYNEQFF TGTGCCAGCAGCCAAGGGGGCAGTTACAATGAGCAGTTCTTC
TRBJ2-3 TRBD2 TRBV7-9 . CASSLEQEGTRRYF TGTGCCAGCAGCTTAGAGCAGGAGGGGACTAGGCGGTATTTT
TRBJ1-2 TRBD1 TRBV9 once CASSVVGRGSGYTF TGTGCCAGCAGCGTAGTTGGCAGGGGGTCTGGCTACACCTTC
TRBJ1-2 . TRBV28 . CASSLRLTGLDSGYTF TGTGCCAGCAGTTTAAGGTTGACAGGTCTGGACTCCGGCTACACCTTC
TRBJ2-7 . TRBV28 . CASSWGGVSSYEQYF TGTGCCAGCAGCTGGGGGGGCGTGAGCTCCTACGAGCAGTACTTC
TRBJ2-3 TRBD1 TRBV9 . CASSSPRDRGTDTQYF TGTGCCAGCAGCAGCCCCCGGGACAGGGGAACAGATACGCAGTATTTT
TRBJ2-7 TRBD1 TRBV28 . CASRPGGTGGWYEQYF TGTGCCAGCAGGCCAGGTGGGACAGGGGGTTGGTACGAGCAGTACTTC
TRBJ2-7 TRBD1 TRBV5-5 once CASSPRDRVAEQYF TGTGCCAGCAGCCCAAGGGACAGGGTGGCCGAGCAGTACTTC
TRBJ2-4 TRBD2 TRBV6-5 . CASSYKAGGNIQYF TGTGCCAGCAGTTATAAGGCGGGAGGGAACATTCAGTACTTC
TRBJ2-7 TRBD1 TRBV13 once CASSSRDRVAYEQYF TGTGCCAGCAGCTCGCGGGACAGGGTAGCCTACGAGCAGTACTTC
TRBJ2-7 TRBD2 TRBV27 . CASRGLADYYEQYF TGTGCCAGCAGGGGACTAGCGGATTACTACGAGCAGTACTTC
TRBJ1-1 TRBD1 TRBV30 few CAWSPMDRETEAFF TGTGCCTGGAGCCCGATGGACAGGGAGACTGAAGCTTTCTTT